The 16 T cell receptor beta chains in this list originate from one sample, sequenced in a study of T cells after yellow fever vaccination. From the 5' RACE reads, TCRdb called clonotypes with MiXCR, one entry per CDR3 protein. This sample has under 150,000 distinct CDR3 sequences, with over 7% found just once. Here the sequenced sample was CD4+ T cells sorted from PBMCs, taken 5 days after the yellow fever booster vaccination. The receptors here all came from a man between 25 and 39 years old who received the YFV17D yellow fever vaccine.

This clonotype appeared many times. The chain has TRBV12-3 or TRBV12-4 and TRBJ1-5; D unresolved. CDR3 size: 14 residues. V lost 3 bases and J lost 1, with 7 bases in between. The CDR3 nucleotides are TGTGCCAGCAGTTTTCAGCGGAGCAATCAGCCCCAGCATTTT. Translation gives CASSFQRSNQPQHF.

This clonotype was detected ten times or more. The rearrangement links TRBV27 to TRBJ2-3; D remains unclear. The germline gives CDR1 MNHEY, CDR2 SMNVEV (reference sequence). V shed 8 bases and J shed 7 bases, with 22 bases lying between them. The CDR3 length is 15 residues. The CDR3 nucleotides read TGTGCCAGCCGTGAAATGGATTGGGCACCTTATACGCAGTATTTT. Its protein is CASREMDWAPYTQYF.

In its sample, this clonotype was seen many times. The V call is TRBV29-1, the J call TRBJ2-7; perhaps TRBD1 as D (5 bases). Germline assignment: CDR1 SQVTM and CDR2 ANQGSEA. Trimming removed 5 bases at V and 4 bases at J, with 15 bases between. CDR3 size: 13 residues. The CDR3 DNA sequence: TGCAGCGTTACATCAGGGTTAGGGTACGAGCAGTACTTC. As protein: CSVTSGLGYEQYF.

This clonotype was detected ten times or more. This rearrangement joins TRBV20-1 to TRBJ2-3; 13 bases are a match to TRBD2. Germline V gene lookup returns CDR1 DFQATT and CDR2 SNEGSKA (reference sequence). V gave up 5 bases and J gave up 1 base; unmatched junction bases: 9. The CDR3 totals 17 residues. The CDR3 DNA reads as TGCAGTGCTCTCAAGGCCGGGACTAGCGGGGGCACAGATACGCAGTATTTT. It codes for CSALKAGTSGGTDTQYF.

This clonotype was seen repeatedly, ten times or more. The CDR3 DNA sequence: TGCGCCAGCAGCTTGAGCGGGTCCCAAGAGACCCAGTACTTC. Protein: CASSLSGSQETQYF. This sequence joins TRBV5-1 and TRBJ2-5; D might be TRBD2 (6 bases). V lost 1 base, J lost 1 base, and 8 bases lay in between. CDR3 length: 14 residues. In germline, CDR1 is SGHRS, CDR2 YFSETQ.

This clonotype was detected only a few times. This sequence joins TRBV12-3 or TRBV12-4 and TRBJ2-6; D is ambiguous. Trimming cost V 6 bases and J 2 bases, with 14 bases left between them. The length of the CDR3 is 16 residues. This CDR3 reads CASRPPLNTGANVLTF. The CDR3 DNA reads as TGTGCCAGCAGACCGCCCCTTAATACTGGGGCCAACGTCCTGACTTTC.

This clonotype was picked up many times. In DNA, the CDR3 is TGTGCCAGCAGCTTAGTGGGCAGGGACTCATTGGGGCAGTTCTTC. It is translated as CASSLVGRDSLGQFF. This rearrangement joins TRBV7-9 to TRBJ2-1; tentatively, D is TRBD2 (6 bases). This CDR3 contains 15 residues. Trimming took 1 base from V and 12 from J, leaving 19 bases between them. Germline V gene data show CDR1 as SEHNR and CDR2 as FQNEAQ (reference sequence).

This clonotype was seen a few times. The CDR3: CASSQASRQEGNIQYF. Written as DNA, the CDR3 is TGTGCCAGCAGCCAAGCCTCCCGCCAGGAGGGAAACATTCAGTACTTC. The chain links TRBV4-2 to TRBJ2-4; D may be TRBD2 (6 bases). V lost 1 base to trimming and J lost 6 bases, with 16 bases between them. The CDR3 has 16 amino acids. In germline, CDR1 is LGHNA, CDR2 YNFKEQ.

This clonotype has only a few counts. The chain uses TRBV20-1 and TRBJ2-5, with TRBD2 as a possible D gene (6 bases). Trimming took off 6 bases at V and 5 bases at J, with 13 bases between the two ends. The germline V gene has CDR1 DFQATT and CDR2 SNEGSKA (reference sequence). The CDR3 consists of 12 residues. The CDR3 DNA is TGCAGTGCCGCGGACTATCGGGAGACCCAGTACTTC. Protein product: CSAADYRETQYF.

This clonotype was picked up many times. The CDR3: CAIREPGLASNREQFF. Written as DNA, the CDR3 is TGTGCCATCAGGGAACCGGGACTAGCGAGTAATCGCGAGCAGTTCTTC. V is TRBV10-3 and J is TRBJ2-1, with 10 bases aligning to TRBD2. From germline, CDR1 is ENHRY and CDR2 SYGVKD. This CDR3 is built from 16 residues. V was pared by 6 bases and J by 10 bases, with 15 bases of the junction left unmatched.

This clonotype has a count of ten or more. The rearrangement uses TRBV2 and TRBJ2-1; TRBD2 matches at 10 bases. CDR3 size: 15 residues. Germline CDR1 SNHLY, CDR2 FYNNEI. The V segment lost 2 bases and the J segment 7 bases; nucleotides outside the gene matches: 5. The CDR3 protein is CASSELAGDSNEQFF. CDR3 bases: TGTGCCAGCAGTGAACTAGCGGGAGACTCAAATGAGCAGTTCTTC. The entire variable domain, with the rest obtained from reference TRBV2 and TRBJ2-1, is as follows: EPEVTQTPSHQVTQMGQEVILRCVPISNHLYFYWYRQILGQKVEFLVSFYNNEISEKSEIFDDQFSVERPDGSNFTLKIRSTKLEDSAMYFCASSELAGDSNEQFFGPGTRLTVL.

J is TRBJ1-2 and V is TRBV14, with TRBD1 matching 9 bases. V shed 5 bases and J 6 bases; nucleotides not matched to a gene: 7. Germline V gene lookup returns CDR1 SGHDN and CDR2 FVKESK. This CDR3 is built from 14 residues. The CDR3 DNA is TGTGCCAGCAGCTATACAGGGGGCCGGGATGGCTACACCTTC. Translated: CASSYTGGRDGYTF.

The table lists this clonotype with many counts. The rearrangement uses TRBV5-1 and TRBJ2-2; no definite D call. This CDR3 has 16 amino acids. Trimming cost V 3 bases and J 4 bases, with 16 bases left between them. The V gene's germline CDR1 is SGHRS and CDR2 YFSETQ. CDR3 bases: TGCGCCAGCAGCTACGACACTCTAGGCAGCACCGGGGAGCTGTTTTTT. It yields the protein CASSYDTLGSTGELFF. Based on the CDR3 plus reference TRBV5-1 and TRBJ2-2, the full variable domain is KAGVTQTPRYLIKTRGQQVTLSCSPISGHRSVSWYQQTPGQGLQFLFEYFSETQRNKGNFPGRFSGRQFSNSRSEMNVSTLELGDSALYLCASSYDTLGSTGELFFGEGSRLTVL.

V and J are TRBV5-1 and TRBJ2-1; 8 bases map to TRBD1. Germline assignment: CDR1 SGHRS and CDR2 YFSETQ. The V and J ends lost 2 bases and 2 bases, in that order; junction bases with no gene match: 3. The CDR3 totals 15 residues. CDR3 nucleotides: TGCGCCAGCAGCTTACGGGGACAGGCCTACAATGAGCAGTTCTTC. Translated, it gives CASSLRGQAYNEQFF.

This chain connects TRBV20-1 to TRBJ2-3; 8 bases match TRBD2. The trim removed 6 bases at V and 2 bases at J, leaving 10 bases unmatched. Per germline, CDR1 DFQATT and CDR2 SNEGSKA (reference sequence). The CDR3 consists of 15 residues. CDR3 protein: CSASLPGGYTDTQYF. In DNA form, the CDR3 reads TGCAGTGCAAGCCTACCGGGAGGGTACACAGATACGCAGTATTTT.

In nucleotides, the CDR3 is TGCAGCGCTGATATGGGAGGGAGTACCTACGAGCAGTACTTC. Translated, it gives CSADMGGSTYEQYF. The V call is TRBV29-1, the J call TRBJ2-7; 7 bases are shared with TRBD2. CDR3 length equals 14 residues. V dropped 7 bases and J dropped 2; count of bases not matched to a gene: 11. Germline-derived CDR1 and CDR2 are SQVTM and ANQGSEA.